This TCR beta chain came from a study of CD8+CD57+ T cells in acquired aplastic anemia. As for the study in general: On average, sorted CD4+ and CD8+ cells gave 3.2 ug of DNA. Whole-study results and caveats: Roughly 27 shared CD8+ CDR3s appeared highly expressed within patients' immunodominant clones.

Of note for this clonotype: Its antigen is still unknown.

For sequencing, patients were chosen who had shown expansion of CD8+CD57+ cells by flow cytometry. Patients uniformly had severe acquired aplastic anemia. Blood samples were obtained from patients who had received no prior therapy. Genomic DNA served as template for TCR beta VDJ and CDR3 profiling. TCRdb passed the reads through MiXCR, listing each CDR3 protein once. The sample contains under 500,000 distinct CDR3 sequences, approximately 33% of which appear only once. The CDR3 consists of 16 residues. In germline, CDR1 is DFQATT, CDR2 SNEGSKA (reference sequence). J was trimmed by 6 bases and V by 3 bases; bases with no gene match: 9.

V usage is TRBV20-1 and J usage is TRBJ2-1; 12 bases agree with TRBD2. Sequencing used sorted CD4+, CD8+, or CD8+CD57+ T cells (not recorded which) from PBMCs. The sequence was obtained from a human donor with aplastic anemia. The CDR3 here is CSARDLAGGQGNEQFF. The CDR3 coding sequence is TGCAGTGCTAGGGATCTAGCGGGGGGGCAAGGCAATGAGCAGTTCTTC.